The 4 T cell receptor beta chains below come from one sample, sequenced in a study of blood T cell repertoires in COVID-19. The assay was immunoSEQ multiplex PCR, and TCRdb's table has in-frame clones only and misses some. The sample has around 250,000 clones, over 75% seen once. Sequenced material: peripheral blood. The receptor source for this set is a man aged 50 to 60 with active or convalescent COVID-19.

V usage is TRBV6-2 or TRBV6-3 and J usage is TRBJ1-1; 9 bases agree with TRBD1. This CDR3 spans 16 amino acids. The V and J ends lost 6 bases and 4 bases, in that order; junction bases with no gene match: 12. Germline V gives CDR1 MNHEY, CDR2 SVGEGT. The CDR3 loop reads CASSRSGRQGVTEAFF. For the CDR3, the DNA is TGTGCCAGCAGCCGCTCAGGCCGACAGGGGGTCACTGAAGCTTTCTTT.

The chain combines TRBV11-2 with TRBJ2-7; tentative D call: TRBD1 (5 bases). This CDR3 is built from 15 residues. The germline V and J ends were trimmed by 1 base and 6 bases, with 16 bases remaining between them. CDR1 is SGHAT and CDR2 is FQNNGV in the germline V gene. The CDR3 nucleotides read TGTGCCAGCAGCTTAGGAGCAGGGTTCTCCCTCGAGCAGTACTTC. Amino acids: CASSLGAGFSLEQYF.

The V call is TRBV29-1, the J call TRBJ2-3; 8 bases are shared with TRBD1. The CDR3 sequence is 13 residues long. Germline CDR1 SQVTM, CDR2 ANQGSEA. V was clipped by 6 bases and J by 0 bases; unmatched bases: 2. CDR3 sequence reads: CSVRQGSTDTQYF. Here the CDR3 DNA reads TGCAGCGTGAGACAGGGGAGCACAGATACGCAGTATTTT.

The rearrangement links TRBV25-1 to TRBJ1-2; D is unresolved. CDR3 length: 13 residues. Trimming took off 5 bases at V and 8 bases at J, with 15 bases between the two ends. Looked up from germline, CDR1 is MGHDK and CDR2 is SYGVNS. CDR3 DNA: TGTGCCAGCAGTACACTTGAGGGAGGCGGCTACACCTTC. Protein sequence: CASSTLEGGGYTF.